The entry below gives a single T cell receptor (beta chain) sequence along with its context. The antigen remains undetermined. Trimming removed 6 bases from V and 3 bases from J, with 15 bases in between. Germline values: CDR1 DFQATT, CDR2 SNEGSKA (reference sequence). This CDR3 has 13 residues. The data were obtained in a study of T cell repertoires in cytomegalovirus infection. General study results and limits: Frequencies of public TCR beta families were cumulated, and this identified carriers of CMV plus the relevant HLA.

TCRdb processed the reads anew with MiXCR; each CDR3 protein has one entry. The sample lists approximately 120,000 distinct CDR3 sequences, more than 25% seen once, with around 54% in the top ten. The specimen comprised CD8+ T cells from cultured PBMCs, sampled from culture after CMV antigen stimulation. The chain has TRBV20-1 and TRBJ2-7; the D gene is possibly TRBD2 (6 bases). This receptor was taken from a human donor in good health (CMV status not recorded). Some clones in this sample may be carry-over from other donors' samples. CDR3 in amino acids: CSAEGNRDYEQYF. The CDR3 DNA reads as TGCAGTGCGGAGGGGAACCGCGACTACGAGCAGTACTTC.